Sequencing of this T cell receptor (beta chain) was carried out in a study of shared clonotypes between healthy human individuals (dated by TCRdb to about 2020). Concerning the study at large: Two women and a few men aged 18 to 49 years were included in the cohort. Different laboratories and diverse techniques were used to prepare libraries and sequence TCR repertoires, to increase sequencing depth and limit assay-specific biases. To estimate repertoire size and how much clonotypes are shared between individuals, the study performed deep sequencing of blood TCR repertoires from a few healthy adults. Per donor, leukapheresis produced somewhere between about 0.9 and 10 billion PBMCs. For each donor, three plates each were used for CD4 naive and CD4 memory, two plates were used for CD8 naive, and one plate was used for CD8 memory.

For the CD8 naive samples, CD45RO-negative cells were positively selected for CCR7, yielding a CD45RA+CCR7+ population from which TemRA cells were excluded. The donors were healthy, HIV-negative adults with no recently reported acute infections or vaccinations. Every donor was a Caucasian adult residing in Nashville, Tennessee, USA. Blood was collected by leukapheresis, and PBMCs were isolated by Ficoll-Histopaque density gradient centrifugation and then cryopreserved in liquid nitrogen vapor phase. Analytical flow cytometry was used to check the purity and quantity of each magnetically sorted T cell population. From each sorted fraction, genomic DNA was isolated and quantified by UV absorbance on a Nanodrop 2000c. Beyond this particular receptor, the publication reports: Compared with non-shared clonotypes, the clonotypes found in all four sorted-subset donors had higher generation probabilities. Sampling was limited to blood, and TCR repertoires in tissue likely differ from TCR repertoires in blood. Naive subsets generally had larger estimated clonotype richness than memory subsets did. The genetic and exposure-history diversity represented was limited by the small number of donors. About 4.5% of naive CD4, roughly 3.6% of naive CD8, around 2.3% of memory CD4, and 0.4% of memory CD8 clonotypes were shared across four donors. Pairwise subsampling led to the expectation that sequencing depth would affect the degree of clonotype sharing among donors. Rarefaction of sorted-subset datasets indicated incomplete sequencing despite the large sequencing depth.

Using the deep immunoSEQ assay, multiplex PCR amplified TCR CDR3 regions from genomic DNA. Extracted genomic DNA from each cell subset was distributed evenly across all wells of several immunoSEQ 96-well plates, and each plate was treated as a replicate. For sorted subsets, each replicate PCR was loaded with about 0.2 ug genomic DNA, equivalent to 30,000 or so T cell genomes. The purified libraries were quantified using a Qubit 3.0 fluorometer, sized with a Bioanalyzer 2100, and then quantified again using the KAPA Library Quantification kit. A separate single-read 150-cycle Illumina NextSeq 550 flow cell was used to sequence each immunoSEQ 96-well plate. Per the original workflow: Because the immunoSEQ output held only junctional sequences and lacked quality scores, the filtering could not match the filtering applied to full-length reads. To assign V/J genes and CDR3, sequences were annotated against IMGT germline references using PyIR, a Python wrapper for IgBLAST v1.9. Reads with weak V/J assignments (E-value above 1e-6), missing CDR3, stop codons, out-of-frame junctions, or ambiguous translated residues were removed. A V3J clonotype was defined by an identical inferred V gene, J gene, and CDR3 amino acid sequence. Percentage overlap between repertoires was computed as shared unique clonotypes divided by the size of the smaller repertoire. Richness of each repertoire was evaluated using RTK rarefaction, the Chao1 estimator, and Recon v2.1 estimates of unobserved clonotypes. OLGA was used to compute generation probabilities for all TCRbeta clonotypes that the gDNA method yielded from a handful of donors. TCRdb took this table from immuneACCESS and kept in-frame rearrangements with V and J called. Such tables lack part of the clones; where checked against another copy, unresolved V genes explain under half of the gap, and the rest is unexplained. The DNA gave D and trimming, while V, J and clone size come from that table. The sample profile shows about 680,000 clones; approximately 90% of them were found once. 20% to 25% of the sample is held by the ten biggest clonotypes.

V is shortened by 4 bases, J by 5 bases, and the region joining them spans 15 bases. According to the germline V gene, CDR1 reads SGHDT and CDR2 reads YYEEEE. From the cysteine through the phenylalanine, the CDR3 covers 14 amino acids. The retained sequence is limited to the CDR3, 42 bases, with the frame set at the first base. In regard to this clone: The target of this receptor is not known. No base quality values were provided; no much bigger clone lies one nucleotide off.

The chain was built from TRBV5-6 and TRBJ2-5; a tentative D call is TRBD1 (5 bases match). The source material was naive CD8+ T cells sorted from blood. The cell subset or site tag for this specimen amounts to: CD45RA+CCR7+. The receptor comes from a man aged 25 to 40 in good health. Read as DNA, the sequence is TGTGCCAGCAGCGGTAGGGGATTTCGGGAGACCCAGTACTTC. This yields the protein CASSGRGFRETQYF.